This T cell receptor (beta chain) was recorded in a study of radiation and T cells in renal cell carcinoma (dated by TCRdb to about 2020). Background on the whole study: Samples were obtained from a clinical trial, in which 15 Gy stereotactic body radiation therapy was delivered to primary renal cell carcinomas and nephrectomy was performed 4 weeks later. In total, fewer than 55 samples, comprising roughly 25 tumors and approximately 27 peripheral blood samples, were subjected to TCR beta sequencing. A total of about 4 million unique CDR3 nucleotide sequences, encoding roughly 3,000,000 unique CDR3 amino acid sequences, were found across all 50 or so samples. Overall study results and their limits: Tracking of blood repertoire dynamics stopped at about 27 days after treatment, with no follow-up past that point. The single-armed trial design could not address effects of radiation dose or scheduling on the TCR repertoire. In blood, the top tumor clonotypes increased from baseline to 2 weeks after radiation and then shrank by 4 weeks, which suggests a temporary expansion of tumor-resident clones. Because pretreatment tumor biopsies were not available, the baseline intratumoral presence of clonotypes could not be determined.

TCR beta libraries were generated from genomic DNA with the immunoSEQ kit, following the manufacturer's recommendations. Library preparation used a first multiplex PCR with proprietary primers, then a second PCR adding unique barcodes, with bead cleanups after each round. Each sample batch included a kit-provided positive control reaction and a negative control reaction. The final libraries were assessed on an Agilent 4200 TapeStation D1000 ScreenTape, pooled by volume, and quantified by qPCR. An Illumina NextSeq500 fitted with a MidOutput 150-cycle cartridge performed the sequencing, running 156 Read1 cycles and 15 Index1 cycles with the kit's custom primers. The pooled library was loaded at around 1 pM, and roughly 18% PhiX control was spiked in. The original methods were these. Vendor-processed data were analyzed in R, with a clonotype defined as all T cells sharing the same CDR3 nucleotide sequence. For clone abundance analyses, frequencies were normalized to the 10,000 most abundant clones in each sample. Public T cell clones, which averaged fewer than five per sample, were removed prior to analysis. Tumor-enriched clonotypes and baseline blood-enriched clonotypes were defined as those with an abundance difference of at least 32-fold between compartments. A beta-binomial differential abundance model was applied to find clonotypes that expanded or contracted between blood time points. Similarity between tumor and blood repertoires was quantified using the Baroni-Urbani and Buser coefficient, and groups were compared with two-tailed Wilcoxon tests in R. This immuneACCESS table, as held by TCRdb, lists in-frame sequences with V and J called but not all clones. Of the missing ones, under half trace to an unresolved V gene in checked studies; the others have no known cause. The V and J calls and clone size come from that table; D and trimming were worked out from the DNA. The sample contains just over 95,000 clones, 75% to 90% of them found a single time. About 7.9% of the sample lies in the top ten.

Clipping removes 4 bases from V and 3 bases from J, with 7 as the unmatched junction base count. CDR1 and CDR2, looked up from the germline V gene, are MRHNA and SNTAGT. The CDR3 spans 16 residues, from the cysteine through the phenylalanine. The entry retains the CDR3 DNA only, 48 bases that are in frame from base 1. On this clone itself: The antigen it binds to is not known. There are no base qualities to consult, and no much larger clone falls within one base.

The time point label for this specimen denotes: baseline pretreatment blood. The label giving this sample's treatment or condition can be read as: 15 Gy SBRT to primary tumor, nephrectomy 4 weeks later. Serial peripheral blood from radiation-treated patients was sampled at baseline, 2 weeks and 4 weeks after SBRT to track tumor-enriched clonotypes. All patients had renal cell carcinoma with clear cell pathology. Genomic DNA for TCR sequencing was prepared using the QIAamp DNA Blood Mini Kit (Qiagen). Samples were included in the analyses only if all quality control checks were passed. The sequencing used blood, collected from a patient whose treatment included radiotherapy and nephrectomy. This chain is built from TRBV6-4 and TRBJ2-7; 12 junctional bases match TRBD1. The TCR was taken from a man aged 45-60 years with renal cell carcinoma. The CDR3 region: CASSVSGTGGFYEQYF. The nucleotide sequence is TGTGCCAGCAGTGTTTCCGGGACAGGGGGCTTCTACGAGCAGTACTTC.